These 8 T cell receptor beta chains were sequenced from one sample in a study of CD8 T cells in Susac syndrome. Reverse transcription of about 0.5 to 1 ug RNA used random hexamers. MiXCR, run by TCRdb on the immunoSEQ multiplex PCR reads, gives a single entry per CDR3 protein. The data contain tens of thousands of distinct CDR3 sequences, roughly 94% of them singletons. The material sequenced was CD4+ T cells from PBMCs. The receptors here all came from a human donor with Susac syndrome.

The gene calls are TRBV7-6 and TRBJ2-7; 7 positions agree with TRBD1. V shed 3 bases, J shed 3 bases, and the junction held 8 bases outside the gene matches. The CDR3 is 15 residues long. In germline, CDR1 is SGHVS, CDR2 FNYEAQ. The CDR3 region is CASSLRDSIVYEQYF. The DNA for the CDR3 is TGTGCCAGCAGCTTGAGGGACAGCATAGTCTACGAGCAGTACTTC.

V is TRBV9 and J is TRBJ1-1; 11 nucleotides align to TRBD1. Losses at the gene ends were 4 bases for V and 8 bases for J; bases not matched to a gene: 10. Germline V CDR1 and CDR2: SGDLS, YYNGEE. The CDR3 consists of 15 residues. The CDR3 protein is CASSPLGGQGDEAFF. The CDR3 nucleotides read TGTGCCAGCAGCCCCCTGGGGGGACAGGGGGACGAAGCTTTCTTT.

This chain joins TRBV4-1 and TRBJ2-2, with TRBD1 matching 8 bases. The V gene end was trimmed by 0 bases and the J gene end by 2 bases; junction bases not matched to a gene: 5. CDR3 length: 17 amino acids. Germline V gene sequence: CDR1 MGHRA, CDR2 YSYEKL. In DNA form, the CDR3 reads TGCGCCAGCAGCCAAGATCGGCAGGGGGCAAACACCGGGGAGCTGTTTTTT. Translated: CASSQDRQGANTGELFF.

J is TRBJ2-1 and V is TRBV30, with 8 positions matching TRBD2. V shed 2 bases and J 10 bases; nucleotides not matched to a gene: 7. CDR1 and CDR2 (germline): GTSNPN, SVGIG (reference sequence). This CDR3 has 13 residues. CDR3 in DNA: TGTGCCTGGAGTACGGGGGGGCCGGAGGAGCAGTTCTTC. Its protein product is CAWSTGGPEEQFF.

The rearrangement joins TRBV20-1 to TRBJ1-6; D unclear. This CDR3 region has 13 residues. Deletions cut 0 bases from V and 5 bases from J, with 5 bases between. Germline V CDR1 and CDR2: DFQATT, SNEGSKA (reference sequence). CDR3 loop: CSAREQNNSPLHF. CDR3 nucleotide sequence: TGCAGTGCTAGAGAACAGAATAATTCACCCCTCCACTTT.

V gene TRBV19 combines with J gene TRBJ2-2; TRBD1 aligns across 9 bases. The CDR3 is made up of 14 amino acids. The germline V gene encodes CDR1 LNHDA and CDR2 SQIVND (reference sequence). J lost 6 bases, V lost 9 bases, and 8 bases had no gene match. CDR3 amino acids: CASTGTGKAGELFF. The CDR3 nucleotides read TGTGCCAGCACCGGGACAGGGAAGGCCGGGGAGCTGTTTTTT.

This chain links TRBV4-3 with TRBJ2-1; 7 positions match TRBD2. V was clipped by 0 bases and J by 7 bases; unmatched bases: 12. CDR1 and CDR2 (germline): LGHNA, YSLEER. The CDR3 is made up of 17 amino acids. The CDR3 spells CASSQDLGSGGPNEQFF. CDR3 coding DNA: TGCGCCAGCAGCCAAGATTTGGGCTCGGGAGGACCTAATGAGCAGTTCTTC.

The chain combines TRBV20-1 with TRBJ1-4; no clear D gene. V lost 3 bases to trimming and J lost 2 bases, with 16 bases between them. The CDR3 contains 16 residues. Germline V gives CDR1 DFQATT, CDR2 SNEGSKA (reference sequence). Written as DNA, the CDR3 is TGCAGTGCTAGGAACCCACTAACAACCACTAATGAAAAACTGTTTTTT. It specifies CSARNPLTTTNEKLFF.